This T cell receptor beta chain comes out of a study of T cells after yellow fever vaccination (dated by TCRdb to the late 2010s). Regarding the research as a whole: The SMART-Seq v4 Ultra Low Input RNA kit was used to prepare libraries from fractions with low cell numbers. To track T-cell clones before and after primary and booster YFV17D yellow fever vaccination, bulk TCR alpha and beta repertoires were sequenced longitudinally. The cohort comprised two healthy male donors, one aged 18 to 29 and one aged 30 to 39 years. Blood samples were taken at several timepoints before and after primary and secondary immunization, and bulk PBMC replicates and cell subsets were isolated.

What the work shows at the level of the full study, not this receptor alone: A small share of clonotypes was detected in both CD4 and CD8 compartments, with the overlap likely arising from convergent recombination. Only two donors were included in the study, so the extent to which the findings can be generalized is limited. Computational filtering was needed because FACS-sorted repertoires could contain abundant contaminating clonotypes from the bulk population. Most clones expanded after primary vaccination (approximately 96% of CD4 and roughly 90% of CD8) were re-detected after the booster, suggesting that broad memory maintenance occurred. Compared with the primary T-cell response, the secondary T-cell response was faster but weaker, reaching its peak on day 5 rather than on day 15.

CDR1 and CDR2 are drawn from the germline V gene: SGHTA, FQGNSA. Germline trimming amounts to 9 bases on V and 0 bases on J, with 8 as the count of junction bases outside the gene matches. Measured from the cysteine to the phenylalanine, the CDR3 is 14 residues long. The entry retains the CDR3 DNA only, 42 bases that are in frame from base 1. TCR cDNA was synthesized by 5'RACE template switching, through which a universal primer site and unique molecular identifiers were introduced. Priming of cDNA synthesis was performed from both the TCR alpha and TCR beta constant segments. Library amplification used two PCR steps, and the second PCR step added sample barcodes and sequencing adapters. Sequencing of the libraries was done on either Illumina HiSeq 2500 (2x100 bp) or NovaSeq (2x150 bp). The source study handled its data this way. Demultiplexing of reads and collapsing into UMI consensus sequences were performed with MIGEC, and V(D)J alignment was carried out with MiXCR. Clonotypes responding to the vaccine were identified with edgeR on replicate PBMC samples, with the criteria of FDR below 0.01 and a log2 fold change above 5 up to day 15. Each bulk clonotype was labeled CD4 or CD8 based on which sequenced repertoire, CD4 or CD8, contained the clonotype at higher abundance. TCRdb reprocessing: public reads trimmed at Q25 with fastp, clones called with MiXCR, in-frame beta chains kept. CDR3 protein sequences are deduplicated, and each keeps its most common genes and DNA. The V and J calls and clone size are TCRdb's, not the authors'. In this sample the table shows some 130,000 distinct CDR3 sequences, under 8% of which occur a single time. Under 0.7% of the sample is in the top ten clones.

Taken with the paper, the label for treatment or condition translates to: live attenuated yellow fever vaccine strain. PBMCs were isolated from peripheral blood using a standard Ficoll-Paque protocol. CD4 and CD8 T-cell fractions were isolated with Dynabeads CD4 and CD8 positive selection kits. TriZol was used to extract RNA from bulk PBMCs, from CD4 and CD8 fractions, and from dextramer-positive and dextramer-negative fractions. This clonotype was seen many times. It lacks a known antigen. Base qualities are missing; no much larger clone stands one base away. The sequence is built from TRBV7-2 and TRBJ2-7, and 7 bases in between align with TRBD2. This receptor was obtained from a young man who received the YFV17D yellow fever vaccine. The sample consisted of CD4+ T cells sorted from PBMCs, taken 10 days after the yellow fever booster vaccination. The CDR3 protein is CASGAGTRSYEQYF. In nucleotide form, the sequence is TGTGCCAGTGGAGCGGGGACCCGCTCCTACGAGCAGTACTTC.